The clone carrying this TCR beta chain was seen repeatedly, ten times or more. Its antigen remains unknown. The data stem from a study of spatial heterogeneity in lung cancer. General study results and limits: Counts of expanded intratumoral alpha and beta TCRs tracked tumor mutation counts.

Time point given: sample taken at primary tumor resection. No cell sorting; template was whole RNA from tumor, lung tissue or PBMC. Trimming pared 1 base from V and 2 bases from J, leaving 12 bases between. CDR1 DFQATT and CDR2 SNEGSKA come from the germline V gene (reference sequence). The CDR3 contains 16 residues. All TCR cDNA molecules were individually tagged with a unique molecular identifier. MiXCR, run by TCRdb on the 5' RACE reads, gives a single entry per CDR3 protein. The sample lists a few thousand distinct CDR3 sequences, around 12% occurring once. The input for sequencing was lung tumor tissue, taken at surgery. This sequence originates from a male donor with early-stage non-small cell lung cancer. This chain connects TRBV20-1 to TRBJ1-6; the D gene is possibly TRBD1 (5 bases). CDR3 nucleotide sequence: TGCAGTGCTAGAGGGTTACAGGCAACCTATAATTCACCCCTCCACTTT. Its translation is CSARGLQATYNSPLHF.